Presented here are 13 T cell receptor beta chains from one specimen sequenced in a study of cytomegalovirus exposure and HLA in healthy donors. Use of 60 Vbeta and 13 Jbeta primers characterized the PCR. Using immunoSEQ multiplex PCR, the repertoire was profiled, and TCRdb retains in-frame clones only, with some absent. Altogether roughly 150,000 clones are present, under 70% being singletons, with the ten largest covering about 10%. The sample consisted of PBMCs. Receptor source: a man aged 30 to 45 in good health and CMV-seropositive.

This clone was counted once. The chain uses TRBV5-1 and TRBJ1-2; D is undetermined. Trimming removed 3 bases from V and 2 bases from J, with 11 bases in between. The CDR3 contains 14 residues. Germline V gene lookup returns CDR1 SGHRS and CDR2 YFSETQ. CDR3 sequence (DNA): TGCGCCAGCAGCTCCGGACCGGGAAACTATGGCTACACCTTC. Amino acid sequence: CASSSGPGNYGYTF.

The rearrangement uses TRBV27 and TRBJ2-1; possibly TRBD2 for D (7 bases). This CDR3 is 16 amino acids long. Germline CDR1 and CDR2: MNHEY and SMNVEV (reference sequence). Trimming removed 6 bases at V and 3 bases at J, with 18 bases between. The CDR3 DNA is TGTGCCAGCAGGCATGGGGGGGCGGAGTTCTACAATGAGCAGTTCTTC. This gives the protein CASRHGGAEFYNEQFF.

This clone has just a few counts. The chain uses TRBV7-2 and TRBJ1-2, with 10 bases matching TRBD1. The V gene end was trimmed by 0 bases and the J gene end by 4 bases; junction bases not matched to a gene: 5. Per the germline V gene, CDR1 is SGHTA and CDR2 is FQGNSA. This CDR3 is 16 amino acids long. The DNA of the CDR3 is TGTGCCAGCAGCTTAGCGGTGACAGGGGGCGGCTATGGCTACACCTTC. It yields the protein CASSLAVTGGGYGYTF.

This clone was seen only a few times. The chain couples TRBV9 to TRBJ2-7; 11 nucleotides line up with TRBD2. This CDR3 spans 18 amino acids. Losses at the gene ends were 0 bases for V and 3 bases for J; bases not matched to a gene: 11. CDR1 and CDR2 (germline): SGDLS, YYNGEE. As DNA, the CDR3 is TGTGCCAGCAGCGTAGGCGGTAGCGGGAGGGGAGCCAACTACGAGCAGTACTTC. Translation gives CASSVGGSGRGANYEQYF. Full variable domain (missing parts from reference TRBV9 and TRBJ2-7): DSGVTQTPKHLITATGQRVTLRCSPRSGDLSVYWYQQSLDQGLQFLIQYYNGEERAKGNILERFSAQQFPDLHSELNLSSLELGDSALYFCASSVGGSGRGANYEQYFGPGTRLTVT.

In its sample, this clone was seen once. This chain connects TRBV7-6 to TRBJ1-1; TRBD1 might be the D (6 bases). Trimming pared 2 bases from V and 1 base from J, leaving 11 bases between. CDR1 SGHVS and CDR2 FNYEAQ come from the germline V gene. This CDR3 has 15 amino acids. The CDR3 DNA follows: TGTGCCAGCAGCTTAAGACAGGCGGGGAACACTGAAGCTTTCTTT. This encodes CASSLRQAGNTEAFF.

A few counts support this clone. The gene calls are TRBV6-5 and TRBJ2-1, with no clear D. The germline V and J ends were trimmed by 6 bases and 3 bases, with 15 bases remaining between them. From germline, CDR1 is MNHEY and CDR2 SVGAGI. This CDR3 contains 15 residues. This CDR3 is CASRRGNSGYNEQFF. The CDR3 nucleotides read TGTGCCAGCAGGCGTGGAAATTCAGGCTACAATGAGCAGTTCTTC.

CDR3 bases: TGTGCCAGCAGCGATGTTAGACAGGGGAGGGGGGAGACCCAGTACTTC. Protein sequence: CASSDVRQGRGETQYF. The gene calls are TRBV11-2 and TRBJ2-5, with D perhaps matching TRBD1 (8 bases). CDR1 SGHAT and CDR2 FQNNGV come from the germline V gene. The CDR3 runs 16 residues. With 5 bases removed from V and 5 bases from J, the gap between germline ends came to 21 bases.

This chain connects TRBV5-4 to TRBJ1-1; D unclear. The CDR3 runs to 15 residues. V was clipped by 2 bases and J by 0 bases, with 11 bases between them. Germline V CDR1 and CDR2: SGHNT, YYREEE (reference sequence). The CDR3 reads CASSFGIGVNTEAFF. DNA for the CDR3: TGTGCCAGCAGCTTTGGTATCGGGGTGAACACTGAAGCTTTCTTT.

The chain is built from TRBV5-5 and TRBJ2-2; TRBD2 agrees at 7 bases. V lost 6 bases to trimming and J lost 5 bases; unmatched junction nucleotides: 4. The CDR3 covers 13 residues. Germline values: CDR1 SGHKS, CDR2 YYEKEE (reference sequence). The CDR3 loop is CASTMGGTGELFF. CDR3 sequence (DNA): TGTGCCAGCACCATGGGGGGGACCGGGGAGCTGTTTTTT.

The chain links TRBV6-5 to TRBJ2-2; weak D call: TRBD1 (5 bases). CDR1 is MNHEY, CDR2 SVGAGI, per germline. The germline V and J ends were trimmed by 7 bases and 5 bases, with 14 bases remaining between them. The length of the CDR3 is 14 residues. The DNA of the CDR3 is TGTGCCAGCACCCGGCAGGGAACTACCGGGGAGCTGTTTTTT. It codes for CASTRQGTTGELFF.

The rearrangement joins TRBV19 to TRBJ1-1, with TRBD1 matching 9 bases. This CDR3 region has 14 residues. V lost 6 bases and J lost 6; bases outside the gene matches: 8. The germline CDR1 and CDR2 sequences are LNHDA and SQIVND (reference sequence). CDR3 protein: CASRRGQGVSEAFF. In DNA form, the CDR3 reads TGTGCCAGTAGACGGGGACAGGGAGTCTCTGAAGCTTTCTTT. The full variable domain, completed using reference TRBV19 and TRBJ1-1, is DGGITQSPKYLFRKEGQNVTLSCEQNLNHDAMYWYRQDPGQGLRLIYYSQIVNDFQKGDIAEGYSVSREKKESFPLTVTSAQKNPTAFYLCASRRGQGVSEAFFGQGTRLTVV.

The chain links TRBV21-1 to TRBJ2-1; the DNA was not compared with TRBD2, the D call given in the table. TRBV21-1 is annotated as a pseudogene. This CDR3 is 12 amino acids long. The CDR3 reads CASSKPTGAQFF. CDR3 sequence (DNA): TGTGCCAGCAGCAAACCTACCGGTGCGCAGTTCTTC.

The chain links TRBV28 to TRBJ2-7, with TRBD1 as a possible D gene (6 bases). The CDR3 is 12 amino acids. Trimming removed 7 bases from V and 8 bases from J, with 15 bases in between. The germline V gene has CDR1 MDHEN and CDR2 SYDVKM. CDR3 sequence (DNA): TGTGCCAGCAAGGGGGAATCCCCGAAGCAGTACTTC. It encodes CASKGESPKQYF.